The source of this T cell receptor beta chain is a study of blood T cell repertoires in COVID-19. The CDR3 has 16 amino acids. Germline values: CDR1 MDHEN, CDR2 SYDVKM. V trimming: 9 bases; J trimming: 6 bases; junction bases outside the gene matches: 13. Some clones are missing from TCRdb's copy, which holds only in-frame ones; the method was immunoSEQ multiplex PCR. The sample has roughly 250,000 clones, about 86% seen once; the top ten hold approximately 14%. Seattle researchers signed up patients amid active infection and tracked them longitudinally. The TCR was taken from a person aged 65-85 years with COVID-19, enrolled during active disease. Sequenced sample: peripheral blood. The V call is TRBV28, the J call TRBJ1-6, with TRBD1 matching 8 bases. As DNA, the CDR3 is TGTGCCAGTCATGGGTCACCCAGGGGGCCTAATTCACCCCTCCACTTT. Its translation is CASHGSPRGPNSPLHF. The full variable domain, rest sourced from reference TRBV28 and TRBJ1-6, is DVKVTQSSRYLVKRTGEKVFLECVQDMDHENMFWYRQDPGLGLRLIYFSYDVKMKEKGDIPEGYSVSREKKERFSLILESASTNQTSMYLCASHGSPRGPNSPLHFGNGTRLTVT.